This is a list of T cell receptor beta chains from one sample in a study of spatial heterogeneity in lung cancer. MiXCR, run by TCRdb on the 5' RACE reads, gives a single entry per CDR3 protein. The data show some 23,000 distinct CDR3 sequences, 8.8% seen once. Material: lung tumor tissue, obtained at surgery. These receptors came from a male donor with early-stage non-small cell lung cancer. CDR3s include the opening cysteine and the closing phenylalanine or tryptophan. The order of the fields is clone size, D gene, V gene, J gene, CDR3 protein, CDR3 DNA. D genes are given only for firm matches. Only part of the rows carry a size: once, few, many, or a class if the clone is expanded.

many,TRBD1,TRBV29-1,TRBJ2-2,CSARTGLLNTGELFF,TGCAGCGCCCGGACAGGCTTACTGAACACCGGGGAGCTGTTTTTT
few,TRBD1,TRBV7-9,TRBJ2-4,CASSSSGGRQNIQYF,TGTGCCAGCAGCTCCTCAGGGGGTAGGCAAAACATTCAGTACTTC
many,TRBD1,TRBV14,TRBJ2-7,CASSARTGTEQYF,TGTGCCAGCAGCGCCCGGACAGGGACCGAGCAGTACTTC
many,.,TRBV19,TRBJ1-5,CASGRLGGLGQPQHF,TGTGCCAGTGGGCGCCTTGGGGGCTTGGGGCAGCCCCAGCATTTT
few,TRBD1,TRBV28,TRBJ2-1,CASSGGTGPPTMEQFF,TGTGCCAGCAGTGGGGGGACAGGCCCCCCTACAATGGAGCAGTTCTTC
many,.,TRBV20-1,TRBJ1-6,CSAYGNWNSPLHF,TGCAGTGCTTATGGTAATTGGAATTCACCCCTCCACTTT
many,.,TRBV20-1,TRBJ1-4,CSAREQRRLFF,TGCAGTGCTAGAGAGCAGAGGCGGCTGTTTTTT
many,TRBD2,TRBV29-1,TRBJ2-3,CSVGLAGVGDTQYF,TGCAGCGTGGGACTAGCGGGAGTCGGAGATACGCAGTATTTT
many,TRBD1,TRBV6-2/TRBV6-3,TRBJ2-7,CASTGQGWREQYF,TGTGCCAGCACCGGACAGGGTTGGCGCGAGCAGTACTTC
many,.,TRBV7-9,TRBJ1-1,CASSPRVSAPTEAFF,TGTGCCAGCAGCCCCCGCGTATCGGCCCCCACTGAAGCTTTCTTT
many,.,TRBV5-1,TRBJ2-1,CASKTDEGYNEQFF,TGCGCCAGCAAAACGGACGAAGGGTACAATGAGCAGTTCTTC
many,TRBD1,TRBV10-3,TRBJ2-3,CAISAGTGTDTQYF,TGTGCCATCAGTGCCGGGACAGGCACAGATACGCAGTATTTT
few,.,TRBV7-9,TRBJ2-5,CASSGPRGETQYF,TGTGCCAGCAGTGGACCTCGGGGTGAGACCCAGTACTTC
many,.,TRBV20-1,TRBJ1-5,CSASALNQPQHF,TGCAGTGCTAGCGCACTCAATCAGCCCCAGCATTTT
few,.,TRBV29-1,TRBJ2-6,CSVAGRDRSSGANVLTF,TGCAGCGTTGCGGGGCGGGACAGATCCTCTGGGGCCAACGTCCTGACTTTC
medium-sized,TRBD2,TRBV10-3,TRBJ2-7,CAIGKISGRAYEQYF,TGTGCCATCGGGAAGATTAGCGGGAGGGCCTACGAGCAGTACTTC
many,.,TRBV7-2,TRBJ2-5,CASSTQGLSQETQYF,TGTGCCAGCAGCACTCAAGGGCTCTCCCAAGAGACCCAGTACTTC
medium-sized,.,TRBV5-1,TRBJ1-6,CASSLEQGNSPLHF,TGCGCCAGCAGCTTGGAGCAGGGGAATTCACCCCTCCACTTT
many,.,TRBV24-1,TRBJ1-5,CATSRLNQPQHF,TGTGCCACCAGTCGGCTCAATCAGCCCCAGCATTTT
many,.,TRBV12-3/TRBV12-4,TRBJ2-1,CASSLTLYNEQFF,TGTGCCAGCAGTTTGACGCTGTACAATGAGCAGTTCTTC
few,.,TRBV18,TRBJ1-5,CASSPKADNQPQHF,TGTGCCAGCTCACCAAAGGCAGACAATCAGCCCCAGCATTTT
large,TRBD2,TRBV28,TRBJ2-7,CASSPRPSGRVRYF,TGTGCCAGCAGTCCCCGGCCTAGCGGGAGGGTTCGGTACTTC
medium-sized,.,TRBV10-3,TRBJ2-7,CAISLILARDSSYEQYF,TGTGCCATCTCCTTAATTCTAGCGCGAGACTCTTCCTACGAGCAGTACTTC
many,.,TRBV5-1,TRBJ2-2,CASRAAGELFF,TGCGCCAGCAGAGCGGCCGGGGAGCTGTTTTTT
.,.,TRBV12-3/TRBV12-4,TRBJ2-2,CASSPENRARQPGSYSRGEQFF,TGTGCCAGCAGTCCAGAGAATCGGGCCAGACAACCGGGGAGTTACTCTCGCGGGGAGCAGTTTTTT
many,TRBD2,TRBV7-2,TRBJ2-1,CASSRGTPGTSGSDGEQFF,TGTGCCAGCAGCCGAGGGACCCCCGGGACTAGCGGGAGTGACGGTGAGCAGTTCTTC
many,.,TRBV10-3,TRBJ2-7,CAISDKGISSYEQYF,TGTGCCATCAGTGATAAGGGGATAAGCTCCTACGAGCAGTACTTC
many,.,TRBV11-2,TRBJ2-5,CASRGAGAGGETQYF,TGTGCCAGCAGAGGCGCAGGGGCAGGAGGAGAGACCCAGTACTTC
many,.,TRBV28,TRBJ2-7,CASSFPGVSYEQYF,TGTGCCAGCAGTTTCCCGGGGGTCTCCTACGAGCAGTACTTC
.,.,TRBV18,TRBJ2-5,CASSPPGQETQYF,TGTGCCAGCTCACCACCGGGTCAAGAGACCCAGTACTTC
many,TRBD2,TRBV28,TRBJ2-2,CASRPTSGSTGELFF,TGTGCCAGCAGACCGACTAGCGGTTCCACCGGGGAGCTGTTTTTT
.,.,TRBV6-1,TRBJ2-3,CASRVESTDTQYF,TGTGCCAGCAGGGTTGAAAGCACAGATACGCAGTATTTT
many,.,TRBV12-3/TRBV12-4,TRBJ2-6,CASRPQASGANVLTF,TGTGCCAGCAGACCTCAGGCCTCTGGGGCCAACGTCCTGACTTTC
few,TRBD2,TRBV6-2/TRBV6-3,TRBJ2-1,CASSPPSGGQFF,TGTGCCAGCAGTCCACCTAGCGGGGGGCAGTTCTTC
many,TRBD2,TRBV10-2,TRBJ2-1,CASRVAGGSYNEQFF,TGCGCCAGCAGAGTAGCGGGCGGCTCCTACAATGAGCAGTTCTTC
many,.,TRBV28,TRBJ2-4,CASSRKAVGSLNIQYF,TGTGCCAGCAGCAGGAAGGCAGTTGGGTCCCTGAACATTCAGTACTTC
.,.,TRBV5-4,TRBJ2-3,CASSLAEGGPTDTQYF,TGTGCCAGCAGCTTGGCTGAGGGTGGCCCCACAGATACGCAGTATTTT
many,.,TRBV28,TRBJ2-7,CASSQGSTYEQYF,TGTGCCAGCAGCCAGGGGAGTACCTACGAGCAGTACTTC
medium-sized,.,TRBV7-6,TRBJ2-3,CASSPMSDTQYF,TGTGCCAGCAGCCCGATGTCAGATACGCAGTATTTT
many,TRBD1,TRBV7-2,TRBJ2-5,CASTLIGTAEETQYF,TGTGCCAGCACGCTAATTGGGACAGCTGAAGAGACCCAGTACTTC
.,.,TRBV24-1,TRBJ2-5,CATSDFGPQETQYF,TGTGCCACCAGTGATTTCGGGCCTCAAGAGACCCAGTACTTC
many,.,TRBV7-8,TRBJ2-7,CASSFDRNSYEQYF,TGTGCCAGCAGCTTCGACCGAAACTCCTACGAGCAGTACTTC
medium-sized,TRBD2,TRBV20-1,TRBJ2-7,CSATLIAGPGEQYF,TGCAGTGCTACACTTATAGCGGGACCGGGGGAGCAGTACTTC
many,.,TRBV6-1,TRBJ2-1,CASRSRERAMNNEQFF,TGTGCCAGCCGGAGTAGAGAAAGGGCAATGAACAATGAGCAGTTCTTC
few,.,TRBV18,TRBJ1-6,CASSPGFDSPLHF,TGTGCCAGCTCACCAGGGTTTGATTCACCCCTCCACTTT